This entry describes one TCR beta chain. Authors' data handling: Amplification of reference gene primers was used by the study to estimate nucleated cell counts. TCRdb keeps only in-frame clones here, not all; method: immunoSEQ multiplex PCR. For V, J and clone size, that table is used; D and trimming come from the DNA. The data contain 300,000 to 400,000 clones, about 90% of them seen just once; the ten biggest clones take up under 4%. This CDR3 contains 15 residues. Per germline, CDR1 KGHDR and CDR2 SFDVKD. The J segment lost 5 bases and the V segment lost 4 bases, leaving 8 bases of the junction unmatched. These data belong to a study of blood T cell repertoires in COVID-19. Study in general: The cDNA or gDNA used as material had been derived from T cells, B-cell-depleted T cells, or PBMCs.

The rearrangement links TRBV24-1 to TRBJ2-7, with 9 bases that match TRBD1. This TCR was recovered from a woman aged 30 to 39 with COVID-19, enrolled during active disease. The specimen sequenced was peripheral blood. CDR3 nucleotide sequence: TGTGCCACCAGTGAAACCGGGACAGGGACTCACGAGCAGTACTTC. Amino acids: CATSETGTGTHEQYF.